These T cell receptor beta chains were read from a single sample in a study of cytomegalovirus exposure and HLA in healthy donors. Repertoires were generated with immunoSEQ multiplex PCR, while TCRdb's copy carries only in-frame clones and drops some. The table shows 200,000 to 250,000 clones, with around four fifths occurring only once. The specimen sequenced was PBMCs. The receptors derive from a woman aged 18-29 years in good health and CMV-seronegative. CDR3s include the opening cysteine and the closing phenylalanine or tryptophan. The order of the fields is J gene, D gene, V gene, CDR3 protein. The D gene is left open where the match is weak.

j_call: TRBJ2-7; d_call: NA; v_call: TRBV18; cdr3_aa: CASSMDRAHYEQYF
j_call: TRBJ2-1; d_call: TRBD1; v_call: TRBV7-3; cdr3_aa: CASSVTGSSYNEQFF
j_call: TRBJ1-2; d_call: TRBD1; v_call: TRBV2; cdr3_aa: CASSELGQGTSFLGGYTF
j_call: TRBJ2-5; d_call: NA; v_call: TRBV5-1; cdr3_aa: CASSPTRPRETQYF
j_call: TRBJ2-7; d_call: NA; v_call: TRBV30; cdr3_aa: CARSGFYEQYF
j_call: TRBJ1-2; d_call: NA; v_call: TRBV2; cdr3_aa: CASSGQPLQDNYGYTF
j_call: TRBJ2-2; d_call: NA; v_call: TRBV6-5; cdr3_aa: CASSYSGGTGELFF
j_call: TRBJ1-6; d_call: NA; v_call: TRBV1; cdr3_aa: CTVTESSYNSPLHF
j_call: TRBJ1-2; d_call: TRBD1; v_call: TRBV7-9; cdr3_aa: CASSPGTGYGYTF
j_call: TRBJ1-1; d_call: NA; v_call: TRBV2; cdr3_aa: CASSLITGYTEAFF
j_call: TRBJ1-1; d_call: TRBD1; v_call: TRBV19; cdr3_aa: CASRTGQTNTEAFF
j_call: TRBJ1-2; d_call: NA; v_call: TRBV29-1; cdr3_aa: CSVEQGPYGYTF
j_call: TRBJ2-2; d_call: NA; v_call: TRBV27; cdr3_aa: CASSLRLTTRELFF
j_call: TRBJ2-7; d_call: NA; v_call: TRBV2; cdr3_aa: CATSWLGEQYF
j_call: TRBJ2-7; d_call: NA; v_call: TRBV5-1; cdr3_aa: CASSLDPGNEQYF
j_call: TRBJ1-2; d_call: NA; v_call: TRBV6-1; cdr3_aa: CASSVGRYGYTF
j_call: TRBJ1-2; d_call: NA; v_call: TRBV6-5; cdr3_aa: CASTPLRGGYGYTF
j_call: TRBJ1-1; d_call: NA; v_call: TRBV7-8; cdr3_aa: CASSLDGQTEAFF
j_call: TRBJ2-1; d_call: NA; v_call: TRBV7-9; cdr3_aa: CASSFADPNEQFF
j_call: TRBJ1-3; d_call: TRBD1; v_call: TRBV6-1; cdr3_aa: CASQGQGRNTIYF
j_call: TRBJ1-2; d_call: NA; v_call: TRBV5-6; cdr3_aa: CASSLEGQVGGYTF
j_call: TRBJ1-1; d_call: NA; v_call: TRBV7-8; cdr3_aa: CASSLVGGLSTEAFF
j_call: TRBJ2-5; d_call: TRBD2; v_call: TRBV28; cdr3_aa: CASSFQRGGPYQETQYF
j_call: TRBJ2-1; d_call: TRBD2; v_call: TRBV11-3; cdr3_aa: CASSSSSGGGNTWGEQFF
j_call: TRBJ2-3; d_call: NA; v_call: TRBV15; cdr3_aa: CATSSRGQESTQYF
j_call: TRBJ1-3; d_call: NA; v_call: TRBV12-5; cdr3_aa: CASGSLSRDGISGNTIYF
j_call: TRBJ1-2; d_call: NA; v_call: TRBV9; cdr3_aa: CASSETPGGQNYGYTF
j_call: TRBJ2-2; d_call: NA; v_call: TRBV27; cdr3_aa: CASRYGLESGELFF
j_call: TRBJ2-1; d_call: NA; v_call: TRBV4-1; cdr3_aa: CASSQVPLGSYNEQFF
j_call: TRBJ2-1; d_call: NA; v_call: TRBV5-6; cdr3_aa: CASSSAHNEQFF
j_call: TRBJ2-7; d_call: NA; v_call: TRBV4-1; cdr3_aa: CASSQDHGAALYEQYF
j_call: TRBJ1-2; d_call: TRBD1; v_call: TRBV2; cdr3_aa: CASNSQGVHYGYTF
j_call: TRBJ1-2; d_call: NA; v_call: TRBV27; cdr3_aa: CASSLQGGRYGYTF
j_call: TRBJ2-3; d_call: NA; v_call: TRBV30; cdr3_aa: CAWSHGTDTQYF
j_call: TRBJ1-2; d_call: NA; v_call: TRBV9; cdr3_aa: CASSVASEGRYGYTF
j_call: TRBJ2-7; d_call: TRBD2; v_call: TRBV18; cdr3_aa: CASSQLAGGDYEQYF
j_call: TRBJ2-3; d_call: TRBD1; v_call: TRBV29-1; cdr3_aa: CSGGQGARDTQYF
j_call: TRBJ1-4; d_call: NA; v_call: TRBV6-1; cdr3_aa: CASSGQAATNEKLFF
j_call: TRBJ2-1; d_call: TRBD2; v_call: TRBV5-1; cdr3_aa: CASSLERGSYNEQFF
j_call: TRBJ1-2; d_call: NA; v_call: TRBV19; cdr3_aa: CASSIVGGDYGYTF
j_call: TRBJ2-2; d_call: NA; v_call: TRBV5-1; cdr3_aa: CASSLVQNTGELFF
j_call: TRBJ1-1; d_call: NA; v_call: TRBV18; cdr3_aa: CASSPNRAEAFF
j_call: TRBJ1-3; d_call: NA; v_call: TRBV5-4; cdr3_aa: CASSLESGLVGNTIYF
j_call: TRBJ1-1; d_call: NA; v_call: TRBV5-4; cdr3_aa: CASSDLGRNTEAFF
j_call: TRBJ1-1; d_call: TRBD1; v_call: TRBV2; cdr3_aa: CASSLDREKNLNTEAFF
j_call: TRBJ2-2; d_call: TRBD2; v_call: TRBV6-7; cdr3_aa: CASSYHLGTSGRAEGGELFF
j_call: TRBJ2-1; d_call: NA; v_call: TRBV11-2; cdr3_aa: CASSLDWAGYNEQFF
j_call: TRBJ2-7; d_call: TRBD2; v_call: TRBV5-5; cdr3_aa: CASSSGLASYEQYF
j_call: TRBJ1-2; d_call: NA; v_call: TRBV5-1; cdr3_aa: CASSLQYLRTDGYTF
j_call: TRBJ2-1; d_call: NA; v_call: TRBV7-9; cdr3_aa: CASSLILGPYNEQFF
j_call: TRBJ2-7; d_call: NA; v_call: TRBV5-5; cdr3_aa: CASSDRYEQYF
j_call: TRBJ1-1; d_call: TRBD1; v_call: TRBV5-1; cdr3_aa: CASSEGAMNTEAFF
j_call: TRBJ1-1; d_call: NA; v_call: TRBV14; cdr3_aa: CASSRKRVQDTEAFF
j_call: TRBJ2-5; d_call: NA; v_call: TRBV2; cdr3_aa: CASRGGGPFQETQYF
j_call: TRBJ1-2; d_call: NA; v_call: TRBV30; cdr3_aa: CAWTPGSSYGYTF
j_call: TRBJ1-1; d_call: NA; v_call: TRBV7-6; cdr3_aa: CASSLVAGTEAFF
j_call: TRBJ2-3; d_call: NA; v_call: TRBV6-5; cdr3_aa: CASSYSVGGADTQYF
j_call: TRBJ2-7; d_call: NA; v_call: TRBV29-1; cdr3_aa: CSVRLISYEQYF
j_call: TRBJ1-1; d_call: NA; v_call: TRBV6-1; cdr3_aa: CASSRTENTEAFF
j_call: TRBJ2-1; d_call: NA; v_call: TRBV4-1; cdr3_aa: CASSQLYNEQFF